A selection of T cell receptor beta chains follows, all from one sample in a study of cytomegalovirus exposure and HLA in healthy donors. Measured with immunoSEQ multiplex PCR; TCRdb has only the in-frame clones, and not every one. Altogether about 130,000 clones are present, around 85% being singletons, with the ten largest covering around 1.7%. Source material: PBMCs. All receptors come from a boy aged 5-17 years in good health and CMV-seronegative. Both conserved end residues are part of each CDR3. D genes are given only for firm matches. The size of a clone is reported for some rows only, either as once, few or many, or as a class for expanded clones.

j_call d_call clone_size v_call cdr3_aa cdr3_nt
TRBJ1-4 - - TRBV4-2 CASSHWSKGLDEKLFF TGTGCCAGCAGCCATTGGAGCAAGGGACTTGATGAAAAACTGTTTTTT
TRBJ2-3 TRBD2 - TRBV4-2 CASSQEGSGIIYTQYF TGTGCCAGCAGCCAAGAGGGTAGCGGGATCATATATACGCAGTATTTT
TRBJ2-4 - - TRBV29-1 CSVARGKNIQYF TGCAGCGTTGCCAGGGGCAAAAACATTCAGTACTTC
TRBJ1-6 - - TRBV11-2 CASSLDRVSSYNSPLHF TGTGCCAGCAGCTTAGATCGGGTTAGCTCCTATAATTCACCCCTCCACTTT
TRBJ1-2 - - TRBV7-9 CASSDRLPAYGYTF TGTGCCAGCAGCGATAGACTGCCGGCCTATGGCTACACCTTC
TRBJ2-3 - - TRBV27 CASSLGGDTQYF TGTGCCAGCAGTTTAGGAGGGGATACGCAGTATTTT
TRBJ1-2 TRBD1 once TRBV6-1 CASRTGGAYGYTF TGTGCCAGCAGGACAGGGGGCGCCTATGGCTACACCTTC
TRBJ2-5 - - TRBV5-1 CASSLAPGEETQYF TGCGCCAGCAGCTTGGCCCCTGGAGAGGAGACCCAGTACTTC
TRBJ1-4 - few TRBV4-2 CASSQVLGATNEKLFF TGTGCCAGCAGCCAAGTGCTCGGTGCAACTAATGAAAAACTGTTTTTT
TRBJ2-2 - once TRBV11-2 CASSIDRNTGELFF TGTGCCAGCAGCATCGACAGAAACACCGGGGAGCTGTTTTTT
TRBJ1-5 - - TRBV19 CASSIQDNQPQHF TGTGCCAGTAGTATACAGGACAATCAGCCCCAGCATTTT
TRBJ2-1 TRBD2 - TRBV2 CASSLAGGISNEQFF TGTGCCAGCAGCCTAGCGGGGGGCATCTCCAATGAGCAGTTCTTC
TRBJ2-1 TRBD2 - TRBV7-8 CASSLTAGGAYNEQFF TGTGCCAGCAGCTTAACTGCCGGGGGGGCCTACAATGAGCAGTTCTTC
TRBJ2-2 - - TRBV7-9 CASSFSRQPYTGELFF TGTGCCAGCAGCTTTTCGAGGCAGCCCTACACCGGGGAGCTGTTTTTT
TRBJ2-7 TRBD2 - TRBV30 CAWKTREGLLEQYF TGTGCCTGGAAGACGAGGGAGGGCCTTCTCGAGCAGTACTTC
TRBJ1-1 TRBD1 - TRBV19 CASRDRGLSEAFF TGTGCCAGTAGGGACAGGGGTCTTTCTGAAGCTTTCTTT
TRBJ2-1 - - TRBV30 CAWSRDSGNEQFF TGTGCCTGGAGTAGAGATAGCGGCAATGAGCAGTTCTTC
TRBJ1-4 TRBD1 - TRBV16 CASSLLQGALLFF TGTGCCAGCAGCCTCCTACAGGGGGCGCTTCTGTTTTTT